This T cell receptor beta chain comes out of a study of radiotherapy plus CTLA-4 blockade in lung cancer. General observations from the study: Clones derived from tumor TCRs expanded in blood after radiotherapy plus ipilimumab.

V lost 5 bases and J 0 bases, leaving 26 bases between the germline ends. Germline-derived CDR1 and CDR2 are MDHEN and SYDVKM. This CDR3 region has 21 residues. Patients in the study, people with chemo-refractory metastatic non-small-cell lung cancer, received focal radiation plus ipilimumab CTLA-4 blockade. Details on this clone: The target antigen is unknown.

Produced via immunoSEQ multiplex PCR; TCRdb's table is partial and in-frame only. This table has under 110,000 clones, over 75% appearing once. This specimen was peripheral blood, taken from a patient treated with radiotherapy plus ipilimumab. The receptor was derived from a human donor with non-small cell lung cancer that progressed on radiotherapy plus ipilimumab. Some clones in this sample may be carry-over from other donors' samples. The chain has TRBV28 and TRBJ2-6; D may be TRBD2 (6 bases). Here the CDR3 DNA reads TGTGCCAGCAGTCCTGAGGTGGGACTCCTCGTCTTTCCCTCTGGGGCCAACGTCCTGACTTTC. This translates into CASSPEVGLLVFPSGANVLTF.